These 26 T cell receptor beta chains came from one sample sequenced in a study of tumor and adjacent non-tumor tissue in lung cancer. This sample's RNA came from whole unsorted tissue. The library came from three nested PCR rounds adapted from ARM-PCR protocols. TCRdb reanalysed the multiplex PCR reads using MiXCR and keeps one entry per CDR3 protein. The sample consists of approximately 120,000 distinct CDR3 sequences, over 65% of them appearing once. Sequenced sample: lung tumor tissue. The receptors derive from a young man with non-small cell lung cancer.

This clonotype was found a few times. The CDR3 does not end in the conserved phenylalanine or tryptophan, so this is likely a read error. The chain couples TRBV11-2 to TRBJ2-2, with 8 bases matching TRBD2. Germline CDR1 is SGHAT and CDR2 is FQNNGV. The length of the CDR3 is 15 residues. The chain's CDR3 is CPSTLGLVGTGELFS. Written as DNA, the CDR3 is TGTCCCAGCACCCTGGGACTAGTGGGAACCGGGGAGCTGTTTTCT.

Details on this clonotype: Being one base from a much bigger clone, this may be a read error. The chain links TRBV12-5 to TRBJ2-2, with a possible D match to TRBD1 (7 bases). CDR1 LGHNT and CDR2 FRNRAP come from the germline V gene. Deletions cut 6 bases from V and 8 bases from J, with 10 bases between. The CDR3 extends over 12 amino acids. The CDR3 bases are TGTGCTAGTGGCAGGGGGGCGGGGGAGCTGTTTTTT. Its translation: CASGRGAGELFF.

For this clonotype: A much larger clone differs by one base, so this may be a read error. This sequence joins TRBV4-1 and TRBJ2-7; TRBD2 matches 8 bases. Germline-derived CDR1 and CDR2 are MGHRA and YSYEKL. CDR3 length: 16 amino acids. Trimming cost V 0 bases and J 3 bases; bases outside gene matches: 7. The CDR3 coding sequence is TGCGCCAGCAGCCAAGATGCGGCGCGGGGGGTCTACGAGCAGTACTTC. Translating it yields CASSQDAARGVYEQYF.

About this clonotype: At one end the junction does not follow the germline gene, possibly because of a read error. As DNA, the CDR3 is TGTGCCAGCAACTTAGATCAAGACGTCGGGGAGCTGTCTTTT. Translation: CASNLDQDVGELSF. This sequence joins TRBV11-2 and TRBJ2-2, with D possibly TRBD2 on 5 matching bases. This CDR3 is built from 14 residues. Germline CDR1 reads SGHAT; CDR2 reads FQNNGV. Full variable domain (rest looked up from reference TRBV11-2 and TRBJ2-2): EAGVAQSPRYKIIEKRQSVAFWCNPISGHATLYWYQQILGQGPKLLIQFQNNGVVDDSQLPKDRFSAERLKGVDSTLKIQPAKLEDSAVYLCASNLDQDVGELSFGEGSRLTVL.

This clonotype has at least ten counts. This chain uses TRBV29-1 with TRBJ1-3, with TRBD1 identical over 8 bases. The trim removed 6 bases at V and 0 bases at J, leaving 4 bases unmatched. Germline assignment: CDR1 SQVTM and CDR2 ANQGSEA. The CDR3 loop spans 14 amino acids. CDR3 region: CSVRDRRSGNTIYF. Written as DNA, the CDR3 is TGCAGCGTCCGGGACAGGCGCTCTGGAAACACCATATATTTT.

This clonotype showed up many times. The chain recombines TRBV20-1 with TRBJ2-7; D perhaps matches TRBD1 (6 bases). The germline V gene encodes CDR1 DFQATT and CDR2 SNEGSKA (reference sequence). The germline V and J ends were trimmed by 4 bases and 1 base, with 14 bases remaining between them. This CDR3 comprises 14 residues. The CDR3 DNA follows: TGCAGTGCTAACCCCGGACAGAATTCCTACGAGCAGTACTTC. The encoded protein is CSANPGQNSYEQYF.

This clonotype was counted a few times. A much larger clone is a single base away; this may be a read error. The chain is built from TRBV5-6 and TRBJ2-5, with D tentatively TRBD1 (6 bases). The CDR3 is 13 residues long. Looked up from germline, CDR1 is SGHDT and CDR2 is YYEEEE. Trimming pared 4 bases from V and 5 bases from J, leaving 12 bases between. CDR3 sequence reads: CASSRDIRETQYF. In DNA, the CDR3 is TGTGCCAGCAGCAGGGACATCCGGGAGACCCAGTACTTC.

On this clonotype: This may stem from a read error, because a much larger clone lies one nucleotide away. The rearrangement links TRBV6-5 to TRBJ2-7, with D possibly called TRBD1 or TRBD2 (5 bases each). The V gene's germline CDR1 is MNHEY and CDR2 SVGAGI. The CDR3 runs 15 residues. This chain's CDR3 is CVSSYSGTPPYEQYF. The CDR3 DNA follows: TGTGTCAGCAGTTACTCCGGGACGCCACCTTACGAGCAGTACTTC.

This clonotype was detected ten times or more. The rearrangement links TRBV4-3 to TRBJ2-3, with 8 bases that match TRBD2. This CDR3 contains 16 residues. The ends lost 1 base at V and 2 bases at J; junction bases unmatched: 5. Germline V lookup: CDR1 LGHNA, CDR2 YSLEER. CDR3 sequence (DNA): TGCGCCAGCAGCCAAGGCCGCGGGGGGTACACAGATACGCAGTATTTT. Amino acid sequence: CASSQGRGGYTDTQYF.

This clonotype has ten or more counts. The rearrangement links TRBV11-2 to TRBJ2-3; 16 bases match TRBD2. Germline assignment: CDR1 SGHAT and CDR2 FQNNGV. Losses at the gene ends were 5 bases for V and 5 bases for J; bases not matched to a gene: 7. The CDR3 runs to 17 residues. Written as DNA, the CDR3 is TGTGCCAGCAGCCCTGGGACTAGCGGGAGGGCCCGAGATACGCAGTATTTT. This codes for CASSPGTSGRARDTQYF.

The DNA of the CDR3 is TGTGCCGCCAACAGGCAGGGGGCAGACAATGAGCAGTTCTTC. It is translated as CAANRQGADNEQFF. The chain has TRBV12-3 or TRBV12-4 and TRBJ2-1, with 8 bases that match TRBD1. This CDR3 is 14 amino acids long. The V gene end was trimmed by 11 bases and the J gene end by 5 bases; junction bases not matched to a gene: 11.

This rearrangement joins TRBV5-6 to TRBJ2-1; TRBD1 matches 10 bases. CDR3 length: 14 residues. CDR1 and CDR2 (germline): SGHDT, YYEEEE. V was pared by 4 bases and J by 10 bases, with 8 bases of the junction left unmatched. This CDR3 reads CASSKDRGVREQFF. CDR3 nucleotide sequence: TGTGCCAGCAGCAAGGACAGGGGGGTCCGGGAGCAGTTCTTC.

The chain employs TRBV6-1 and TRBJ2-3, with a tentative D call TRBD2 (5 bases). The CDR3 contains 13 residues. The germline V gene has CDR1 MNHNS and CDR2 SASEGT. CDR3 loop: CTTLAPGKNTQYF. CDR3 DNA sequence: TGTACCACCTTGGCCCCGGGGAAGAATACGCAGTATTTT.

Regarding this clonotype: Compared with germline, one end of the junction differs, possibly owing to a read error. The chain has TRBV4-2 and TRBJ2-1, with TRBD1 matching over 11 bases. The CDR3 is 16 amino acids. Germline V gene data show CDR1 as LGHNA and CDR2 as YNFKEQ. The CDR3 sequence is CTSSQSPGQGDSEQFF. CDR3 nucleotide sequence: TGTACCAGCAGCCAATCTCCGGGACAGGGGGATAGTGAGCAGTTCTTC.

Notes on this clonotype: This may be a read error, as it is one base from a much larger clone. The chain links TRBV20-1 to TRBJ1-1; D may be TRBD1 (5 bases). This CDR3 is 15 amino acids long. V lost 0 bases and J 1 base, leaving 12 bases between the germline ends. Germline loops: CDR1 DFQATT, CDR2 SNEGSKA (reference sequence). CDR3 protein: CSARDFGATNTEAFF. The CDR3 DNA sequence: TGCAGTGCTAGAGATTTTGGGGCGACGAACACTGAAGCTTTCTTT.

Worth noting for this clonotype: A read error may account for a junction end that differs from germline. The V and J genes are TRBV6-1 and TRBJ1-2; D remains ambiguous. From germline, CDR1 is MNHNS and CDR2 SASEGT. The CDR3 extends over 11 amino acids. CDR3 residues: CAGSPFDGYTF. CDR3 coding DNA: TGTGCCGGCAGTCCATTTGATGGCTACACCTTC.

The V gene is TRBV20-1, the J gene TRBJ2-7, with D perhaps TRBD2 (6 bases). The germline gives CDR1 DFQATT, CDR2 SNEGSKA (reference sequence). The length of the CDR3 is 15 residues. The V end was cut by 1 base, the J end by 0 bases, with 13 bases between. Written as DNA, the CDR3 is TGCAGTGCTAGAGCCTCGGGGGAGCCCTCCTACGAGCAGTACTTC. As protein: CSARASGEPSYEQYF.

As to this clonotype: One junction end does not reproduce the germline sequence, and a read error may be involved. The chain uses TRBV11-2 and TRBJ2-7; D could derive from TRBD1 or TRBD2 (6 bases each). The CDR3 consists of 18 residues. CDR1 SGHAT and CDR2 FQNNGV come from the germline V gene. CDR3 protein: CATSRVGSPARGTYERYF. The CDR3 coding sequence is TGTGCCACCAGCCGAGTAGGGAGCCCGGCCCGGGGGACATACGAGCGGTATTTC.

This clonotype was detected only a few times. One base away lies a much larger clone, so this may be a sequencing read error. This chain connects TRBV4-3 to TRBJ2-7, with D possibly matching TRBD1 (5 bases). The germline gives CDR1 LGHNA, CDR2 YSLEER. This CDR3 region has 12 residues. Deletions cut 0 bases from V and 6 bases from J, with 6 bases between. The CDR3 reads CASSQDRGEQYF. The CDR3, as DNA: TGCGCCAGCAGCCAAGATAGGGGCGAGCAGTACTTC.

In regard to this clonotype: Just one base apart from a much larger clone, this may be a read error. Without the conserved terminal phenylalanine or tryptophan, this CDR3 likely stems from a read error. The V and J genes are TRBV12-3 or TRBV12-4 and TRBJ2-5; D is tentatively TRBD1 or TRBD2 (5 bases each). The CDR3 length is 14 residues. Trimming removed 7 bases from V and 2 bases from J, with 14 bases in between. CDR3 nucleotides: TGTGCCAGCACCCTGGGACGGACTCAAGAGACCCAGTACTGC. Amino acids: CASTLGRTQETQYC.

The CDR3 region has the DNA TGCGCCAGCAGCTTGGATGAGGCTCAGGGCATTCAGTACTTC. It yields the protein CASSLDEAQGIQYF. This chain connects TRBV5-1 to TRBJ2-4, with D possibly being TRBD1 (5 bases). V lost 0 bases to trimming and J lost 9 bases, with 13 bases between them. The CDR3 runs to 14 residues. CDR1 is SGHRS and CDR2 is YFSETQ in the germline V gene.

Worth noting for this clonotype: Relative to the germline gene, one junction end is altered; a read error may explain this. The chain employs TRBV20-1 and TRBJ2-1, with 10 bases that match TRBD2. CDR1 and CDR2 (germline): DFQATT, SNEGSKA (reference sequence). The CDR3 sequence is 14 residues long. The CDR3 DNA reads TGCAATGCTAGGACTAGCGGTGTCTACAATGAGCAGTTCTTC. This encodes CNARTSGVYNEQFF.

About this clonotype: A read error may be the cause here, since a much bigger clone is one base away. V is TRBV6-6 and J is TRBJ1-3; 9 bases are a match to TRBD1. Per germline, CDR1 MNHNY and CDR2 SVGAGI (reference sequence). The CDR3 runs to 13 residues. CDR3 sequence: CASRPGQGNIIYF. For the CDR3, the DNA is TGTGCCAGCAGGCCGGGACAGGGAAACATCATATATTTT.

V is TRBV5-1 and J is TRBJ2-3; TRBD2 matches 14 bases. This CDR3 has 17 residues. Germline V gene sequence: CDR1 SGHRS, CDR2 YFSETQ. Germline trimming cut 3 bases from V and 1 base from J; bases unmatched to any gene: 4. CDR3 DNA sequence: TGCGCCAGCAGCTCGGGACTAGCGGGGGTTCGCACAGATACGCAGTATTTT. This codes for CASSSGLAGVRTDTQYF.

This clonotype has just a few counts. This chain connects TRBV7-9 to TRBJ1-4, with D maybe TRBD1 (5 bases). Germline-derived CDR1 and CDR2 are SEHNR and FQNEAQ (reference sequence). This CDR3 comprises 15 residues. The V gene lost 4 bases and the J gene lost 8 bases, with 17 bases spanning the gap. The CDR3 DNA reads TGTGCCAGCAGCTCACAGGTGGCACTTTTGGAAAAACTGTTTTTT. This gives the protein CASSSQVALLEKLFF.

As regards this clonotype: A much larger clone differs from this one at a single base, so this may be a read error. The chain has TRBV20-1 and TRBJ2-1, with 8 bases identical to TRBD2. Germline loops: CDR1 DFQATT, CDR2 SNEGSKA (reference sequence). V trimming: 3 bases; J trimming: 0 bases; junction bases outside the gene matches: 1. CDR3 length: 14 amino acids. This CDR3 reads CSASGRASYNEQFF. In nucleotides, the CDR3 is TGCAGTGCTAGCGGGAGGGCCTCCTACAATGAGCAGTTCTTC.